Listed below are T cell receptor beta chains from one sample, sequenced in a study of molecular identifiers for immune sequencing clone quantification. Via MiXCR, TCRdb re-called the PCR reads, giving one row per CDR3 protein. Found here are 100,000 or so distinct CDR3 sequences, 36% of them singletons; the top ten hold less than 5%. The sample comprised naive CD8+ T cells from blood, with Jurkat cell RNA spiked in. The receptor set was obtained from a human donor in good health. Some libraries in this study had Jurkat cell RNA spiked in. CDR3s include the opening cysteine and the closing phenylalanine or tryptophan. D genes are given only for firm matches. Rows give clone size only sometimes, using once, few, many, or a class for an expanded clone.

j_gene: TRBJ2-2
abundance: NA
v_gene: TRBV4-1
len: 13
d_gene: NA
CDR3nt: TGCGCCAGCAGCCAACTGGGTACCGGGGAGCTGTTTTTT
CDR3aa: CASSQLGTGELFF

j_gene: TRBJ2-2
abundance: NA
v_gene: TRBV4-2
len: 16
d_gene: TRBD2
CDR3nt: TGTGCCAGCAGCCAAGTCGGAGGCGGGGGCACCGGGGAGCTGTTTTTT
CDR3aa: CASSQVGGGGTGELFF

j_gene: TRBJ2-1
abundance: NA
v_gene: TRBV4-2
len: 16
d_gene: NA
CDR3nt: TGTGCCAGCGGCCAAGACCGGGACACCCCATTAATTGAGCAGTTCTTC
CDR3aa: CASGQDRDTPLIEQFF

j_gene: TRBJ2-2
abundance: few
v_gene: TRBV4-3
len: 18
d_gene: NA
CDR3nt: TGCGCCAGCAGCCAAGTGATTAGGACTATGAAGAACACCGGGGAGCTGTTTTTT
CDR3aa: CASSQVIRTMKNTGELFF

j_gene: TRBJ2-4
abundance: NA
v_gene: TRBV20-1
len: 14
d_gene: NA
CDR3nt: TGCAGTGTTAAAGGGTACGAAGCCAAAAACATTCAGTACTTC
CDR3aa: CSVKGYEAKNIQYF

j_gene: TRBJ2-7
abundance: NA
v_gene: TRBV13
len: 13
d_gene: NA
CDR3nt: TGTGCCAGCAGCTTCGGGGACTCCTACGAGCAGTACTTC
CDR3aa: CASSFGDSYEQYF

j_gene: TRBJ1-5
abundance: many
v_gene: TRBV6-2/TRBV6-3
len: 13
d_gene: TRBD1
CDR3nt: TGTGCCAGCAGAGACAGGGGGTTACAGCCCCAGCATTTT
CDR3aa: CASRDRGLQPQHF

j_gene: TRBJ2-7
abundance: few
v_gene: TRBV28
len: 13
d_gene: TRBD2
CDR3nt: TGTGCCAGCAGTTCCGGGGGGAACTACGAGCAGTACTTC
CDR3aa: CASSSGGNYEQYF

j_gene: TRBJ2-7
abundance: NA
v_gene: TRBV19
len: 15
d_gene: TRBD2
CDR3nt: TGTGCCAGTAGCCCATCTAGCGGAAACTCCTACGAGCAGCACTTC
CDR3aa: CASSPSSGNSYEQHF

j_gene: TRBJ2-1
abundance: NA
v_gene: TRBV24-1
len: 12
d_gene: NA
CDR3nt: TGTGCCACCAGTGACCTCTGGGATGAGCAGTTCTTC
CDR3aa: CATSDLWDEQFF

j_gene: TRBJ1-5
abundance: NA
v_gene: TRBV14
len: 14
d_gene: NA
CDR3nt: TGTGCCAGCAGCCGGGGGGGGGCGTTTCAGCCCCAGCATTTT
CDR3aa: CASSRGGAFQPQHF

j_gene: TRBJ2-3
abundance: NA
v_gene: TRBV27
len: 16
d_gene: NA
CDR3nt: TGTGCCAGCAGTTTAGTCCAGGGGCCTCCAGGAGATACGCAGTATTTT
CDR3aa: CASSLVQGPPGDTQYF

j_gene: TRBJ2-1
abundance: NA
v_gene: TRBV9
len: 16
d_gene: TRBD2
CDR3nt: TGTGCCAGCAGCCCGATGACTAGCGGGAGTGAAGATGAGCAGTTCTTC
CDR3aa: CASSPMTSGSEDEQFF

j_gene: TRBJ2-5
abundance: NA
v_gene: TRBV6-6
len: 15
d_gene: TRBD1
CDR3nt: TGTGCCAGCAACGTCAATCACAGGGGGCCAGAGACCCAGTACTTC
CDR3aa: CASNVNHRGPETQYF

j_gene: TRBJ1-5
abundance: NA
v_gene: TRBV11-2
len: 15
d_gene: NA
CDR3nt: TGTGCCAGCAGCTTAGGGTACTCTGACAATCAGCCCCAGCATTTT
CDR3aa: CASSLGYSDNQPQHF

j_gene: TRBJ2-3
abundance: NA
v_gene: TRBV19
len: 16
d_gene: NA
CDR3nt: TGTGCCAGTAGTATTGGGACCGGACCTGACACAGATACGCAGTATTTT
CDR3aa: CASSIGTGPDTDTQYF

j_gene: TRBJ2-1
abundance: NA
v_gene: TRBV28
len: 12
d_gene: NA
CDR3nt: TGTGCCAGCTTTGACGAATTCGGTGAGCAGATCTTC
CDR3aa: CASFDEFGEQIF

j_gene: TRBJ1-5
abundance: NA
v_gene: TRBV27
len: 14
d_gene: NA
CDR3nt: TGTGCCAGCAGGTCAGGGGATGGTAATCAGCCCCAGCATTTT
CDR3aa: CASRSGDGNQPQHF

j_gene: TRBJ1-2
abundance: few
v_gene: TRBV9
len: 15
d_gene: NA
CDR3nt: TGTGCCAGCAGTGAAGAAGGGGGGACGAACTATGGCTACACCTTC
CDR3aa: CASSEEGGTNYGYTF

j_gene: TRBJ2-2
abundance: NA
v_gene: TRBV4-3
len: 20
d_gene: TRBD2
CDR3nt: TGCGCCAGCAGCCAAGAAGGGTTGCTAGCGGGAGGGGCGAACACCGGGGAGATGTTTTTT
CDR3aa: CASSQEGLLAGGANTGEMFF

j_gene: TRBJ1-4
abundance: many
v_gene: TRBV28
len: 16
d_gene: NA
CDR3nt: TGTGCCAGCAGTTTACGGGGGATGAGATTTAATGAAAAACTGTTTTTT
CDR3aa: CASSLRGMRFNEKLFF

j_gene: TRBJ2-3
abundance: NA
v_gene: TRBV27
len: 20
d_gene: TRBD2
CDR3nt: TGTGCCAGCAGTTTTAACCCTAGCGGGAGCAGGGGGGCTAGCACAGATACGCAGTATTTT
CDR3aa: CASSFNPSGSRGASTDTQYF

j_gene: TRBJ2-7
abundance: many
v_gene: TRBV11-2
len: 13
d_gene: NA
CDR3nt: TGTGCCAGCAGCTTGCCGGGCTCCTACGAGCAGTACTTC
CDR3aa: CASSLPGSYEQYF

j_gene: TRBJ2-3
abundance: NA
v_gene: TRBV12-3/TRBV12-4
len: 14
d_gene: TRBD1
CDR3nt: TGTGCCAGCAGCCAGGGACAGAGCACAGATACGCAGTATTTT
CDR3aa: CASSQGQSTDTQYF

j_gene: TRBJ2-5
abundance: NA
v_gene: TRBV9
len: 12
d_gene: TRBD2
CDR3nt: TGTGCCAGCAGCGGGGGGGGAGAGCCCCAGTACTTC
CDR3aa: CASSGGGEPQYF

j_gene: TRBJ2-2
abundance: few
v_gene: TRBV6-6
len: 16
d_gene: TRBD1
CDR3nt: TGTGCCAGCAGTTACTCGACAGGGAAGAACACCGGGGAGCTGTTTTTT
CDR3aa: CASSYSTGKNTGELFF

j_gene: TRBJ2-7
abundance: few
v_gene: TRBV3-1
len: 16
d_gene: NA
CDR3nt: TGTGCCAGCAGCCATTGTGGGTGGGGGACCTGGTACGAGCAGTACTTC
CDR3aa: CASSHCGWGTWYEQYF

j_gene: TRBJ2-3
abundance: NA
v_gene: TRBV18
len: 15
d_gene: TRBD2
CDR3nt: TGTGCCAGCTCACGGACTAGCGGTCTCACAGATACGCAGTATTTT
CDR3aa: CASSRTSGLTDTQYF

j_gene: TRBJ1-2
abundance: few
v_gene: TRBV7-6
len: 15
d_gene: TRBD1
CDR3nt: TGTGCCAGCAGCCCCGACGACAGGGGGCTAGATGGCTACACCTTC
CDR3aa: CASSPDDRGLDGYTF

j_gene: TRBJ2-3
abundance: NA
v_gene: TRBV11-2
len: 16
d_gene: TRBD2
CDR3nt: TGTGCCAGCAGCTTAATAGCGGGAGGGGTTGAAGATACGCAGTATTTT
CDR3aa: CASSLIAGGVEDTQYF

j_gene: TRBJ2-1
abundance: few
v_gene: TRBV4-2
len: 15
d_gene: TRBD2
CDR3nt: TGTGCCAGCAGCCAAGAGGGGGTTAGCGGGAGAGGGCAGTTCTTC
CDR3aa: CASSQEGVSGRGQFF

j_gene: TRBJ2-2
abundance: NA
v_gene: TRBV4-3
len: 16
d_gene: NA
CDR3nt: TGCGCCAGCAGCCAAGATCTAGGGACCTTCACCGGGGAGCTGTTTTTT
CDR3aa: CASSQDLGTFTGELFF

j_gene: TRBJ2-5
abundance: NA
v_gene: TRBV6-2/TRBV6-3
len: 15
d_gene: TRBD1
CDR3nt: TGTGCCAGCAGTGACCATTGGGACAGCCAAGAGACCCAGCACTTC
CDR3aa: CASSDHWDSQETQHF

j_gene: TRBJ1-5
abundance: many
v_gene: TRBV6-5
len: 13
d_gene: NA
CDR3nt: TGTGCCAGCAGTTATGGGTCAGGTCAGCCCCAGCATTTT
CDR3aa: CASSYGSGQPQHF

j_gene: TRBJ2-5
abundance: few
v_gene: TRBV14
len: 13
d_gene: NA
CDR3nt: TGTGCCAGCAGCCGGTGGGACCAAGAGACCCAGTACTTC
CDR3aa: CASSRWDQETQYF

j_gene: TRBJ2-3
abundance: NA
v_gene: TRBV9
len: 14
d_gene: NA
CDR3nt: TGTGCCAGCAGCGGTCTACTTAGCACAGAAACGCAGTATTTT
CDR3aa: CASSGLLSTETQYF

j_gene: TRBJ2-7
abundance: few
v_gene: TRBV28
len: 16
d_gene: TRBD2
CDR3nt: TGTGCCAGCAGTTTCGCCCTTCGGGAGGCAACCTACGAGCAGTACTTC
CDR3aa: CASSFALREATYEQYF

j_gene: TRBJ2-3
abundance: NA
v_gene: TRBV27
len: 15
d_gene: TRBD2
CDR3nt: TGTGCCAGCAGATCCGTAGCGGGACGCACAGATACGCAGTATTTT
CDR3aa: CASRSVAGRTDTQYF

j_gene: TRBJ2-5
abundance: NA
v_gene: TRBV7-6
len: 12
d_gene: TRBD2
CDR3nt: TGTGCCAGCGGGAGGGCCGGGGAGACCCAGTACTTC
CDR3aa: CASGRAGETQYF

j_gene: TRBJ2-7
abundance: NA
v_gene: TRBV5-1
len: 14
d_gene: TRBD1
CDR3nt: TGCGCCAGCAGCATCGACAGGGAAAACTACGAGCAGTACTTC
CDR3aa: CASSIDRENYEQYF

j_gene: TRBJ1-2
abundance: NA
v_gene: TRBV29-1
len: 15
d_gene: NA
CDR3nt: TGCAGCGTTGACCCGGGGGCTGCAGGGCGGAATGGCTACACCTTC
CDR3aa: CSVDPGAAGRNGYTF

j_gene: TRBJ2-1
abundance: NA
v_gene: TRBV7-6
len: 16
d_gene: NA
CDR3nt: TGTGCCAGCGGCTTAGGAGGGGCTAGCAACTACAATGAGCAGTTCTTC
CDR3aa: CASGLGGASNYNEQFF

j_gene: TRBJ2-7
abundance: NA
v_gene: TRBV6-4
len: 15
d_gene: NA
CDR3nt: TGTGCCAGCAATACCCTGAGGCAGGGTTGGGCCGAGCAGTACTTC
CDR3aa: CASNTLRQGWAEQYF

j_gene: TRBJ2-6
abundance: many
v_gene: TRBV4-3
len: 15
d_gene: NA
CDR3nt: TGCGCCAGCAGCCAAGCATGGTCTGGGGCCAACGTCCTGACTTTC
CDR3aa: CASSQAWSGANVLTF

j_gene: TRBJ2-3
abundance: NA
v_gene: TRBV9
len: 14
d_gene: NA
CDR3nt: TGTGCCAGCAGCGTGGGGCCGGGACCCCGGGCGCAGTATTTT
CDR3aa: CASSVGPGPRAQYF

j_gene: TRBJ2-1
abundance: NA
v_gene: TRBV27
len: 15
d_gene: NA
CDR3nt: TGTGCCAGCACCACGGCCGGGGCGGGTTACAATGAGCAGTTCTTC
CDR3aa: CASTTAGAGYNEQFF